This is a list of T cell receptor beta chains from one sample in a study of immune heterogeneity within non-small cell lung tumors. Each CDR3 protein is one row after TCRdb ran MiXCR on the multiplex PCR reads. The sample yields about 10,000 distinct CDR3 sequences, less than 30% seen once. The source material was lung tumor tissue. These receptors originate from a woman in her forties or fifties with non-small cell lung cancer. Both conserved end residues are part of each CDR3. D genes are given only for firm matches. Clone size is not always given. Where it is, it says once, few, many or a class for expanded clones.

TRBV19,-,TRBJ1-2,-,TGTGCCAGTAGTATCATTGGGCCGAGGAACTATGGCTACACCTTC,CASSIIGPRNYGYTF
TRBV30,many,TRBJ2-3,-,TGTGCCTTGTGGGACTGGAGCACAGATACGCAGTATTTT,CALWDWSTDTQYF
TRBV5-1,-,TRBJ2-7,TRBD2,TGCGCCAGCAGCCCAGAAGCGGGACTACACTACGAGCAGTACTTC,CASSPEAGLHYEQYF
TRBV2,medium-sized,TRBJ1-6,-,TGTGCCAGCAAGGGTCAGGAATATTCACCCCTCCACTTT,CASKGQEYSPLHF
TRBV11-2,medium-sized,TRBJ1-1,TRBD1,TGTGCCAGCAGCTCAACCAGGGGGTACACTGAAGCTTTCTTT,CASSSTRGYTEAFF
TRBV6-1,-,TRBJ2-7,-,TGTGCCAGCAGTGAACAGTCAGGATCCTCCTACGAGCAGTACTTC,CASSEQSGSSYEQYF
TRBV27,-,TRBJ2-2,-,TGTGCCAGCAGCAAACAATGGGGGGAGCTGTTTTTT,CASSKQWGELFF
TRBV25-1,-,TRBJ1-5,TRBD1,TGTGCCAGCAGTGATACCGGGACAGGGCATCAGCCCCAGCATTTT,CASSDTGTGHQPQHF
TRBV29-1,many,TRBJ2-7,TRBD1,TGCAGCGTTAAAACGACAGGGGGTAAATACGAGCAGTACTTC,CSVKTTGGKYEQYF
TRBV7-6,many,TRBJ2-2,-,TGTGCCAGCAGCTCGACTACGAACACCGGGGAGCTGTTTTTT,CASSSTTNTGELFF
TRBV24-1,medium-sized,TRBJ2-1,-,TGTGCCACCGGGATGTACAATGAGCAGTTCTTC,CATGMYNEQFF
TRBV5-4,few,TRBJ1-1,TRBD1,TGTGCCAGCAGCAGTCGACAGGGGGTGGACACTGAAGCTTTCTTT,CASSSRQGVDTEAFF
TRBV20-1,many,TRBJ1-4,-,TGCAGTGCCGCCCGGGACGAGGGTGAAAAACTGTTTTTT,CSAARDEGEKLFF
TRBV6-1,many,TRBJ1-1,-,TGTGCCAGCAGTGACCGGGGGACGAACACTGAAGCTTTCTTT,CASSDRGTNTEAFF
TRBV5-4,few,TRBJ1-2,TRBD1,TGTGCCAGCAGCCGCAACAGGGGGGGTACCTATGGCTACACCTTC,CASSRNRGGTYGYTF
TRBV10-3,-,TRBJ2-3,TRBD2,TGTGCCATCAGTGGCGGGGGGGCCACAGATACGCAGTATTTT,CAISGGGATDTQYF
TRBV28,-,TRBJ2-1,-,TGTGCCAGCAGGACCCAAGGGGGAGGGAAGTTCTTC,CASRTQGGGKFF
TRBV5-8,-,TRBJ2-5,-,TGTGCCAGCAGCTTGGAGGGCCACCATGGGTTGGAGACCCAGTACTTC,CASSLEGHHGLETQYF
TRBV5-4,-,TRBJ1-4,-,TGTGCCAGCATCCTTCAGACAACTAATGAAAAACTGTTTTTT,CASILQTTNEKLFF
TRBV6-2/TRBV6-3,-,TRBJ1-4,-,TGTGCCAGCAGTTACAAGGAGGACAGCCCAGAAAAACTGTTTTTT,CASSYKEDSPEKLFF
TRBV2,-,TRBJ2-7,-,TGTGCCAGCGGACAGCCCTACTCCTACGAGCAGTACTTC,CASGQPYSYEQYF
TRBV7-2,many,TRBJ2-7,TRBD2,TGTGCCAGCAGCTCTCCTAGCGGGAGGGCCTACGAGCAGTACTTC,CASSSPSGRAYEQYF
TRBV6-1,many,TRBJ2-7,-,TGTGCCAGCAGCCATATTCAGGACGGTGCAGCGACTAACTACGAGCAGTACTTC,CASSHIQDGAATNYEQYF
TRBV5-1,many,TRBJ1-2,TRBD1,TGCGCCAGCAGCTTACCGGGACAGGGGGTCTATGGCTACACCTTC,CASSLPGQGVYGYTF
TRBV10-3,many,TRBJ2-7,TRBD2,TGTGCCATCAGGAAGGGGACTAGCGGGGCCTGGTCCTACGAGCAGTACTTC,CAIRKGTSGAWSYEQYF
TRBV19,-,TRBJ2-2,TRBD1,TGTGCCAGTAGTATATCCGGGACAGGGGCCACCGGGGAGCTGTTTTTT,CASSISGTGATGELFF
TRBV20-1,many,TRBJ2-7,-,TGCAGTCCATCATCCACTTCGGGTCGGGAGCAGTACTTC,CSPSSTSGREQYF
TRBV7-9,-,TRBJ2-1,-,TGTGCCAGCAGCTTAATTGTCAGCTCCTACAATGAGCAGTTCTTC,CASSLIVSSYNEQFF
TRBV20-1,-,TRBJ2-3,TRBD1,TGCAGTGCTAGGACAGGGATTACCACAGATACGCAGTATTTT,CSARTGITTDTQYF
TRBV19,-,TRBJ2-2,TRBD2,TGTGCCGCCTCCGGGACTAGCGGCGGGAACACCGGGGAGCTGTTTTTT,CAASGTSGGNTGELFF
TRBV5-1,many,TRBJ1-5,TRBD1,TGCGCCAGCAGCTTGGGCGGGACAGGGGCGCTTCAGCCCCAGCATTTT,CASSLGGTGALQPQHF
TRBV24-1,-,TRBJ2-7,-,TGTGCCACCAGTGACAAGAACAGGGAGGGGCAGTACTTC,CATSDKNREGQYF
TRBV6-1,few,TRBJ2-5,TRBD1,TGTGCCAGCAGTTATAGGACAGGGGCAGAGACCCAGTACTTC,CASSYRTGAETQYF
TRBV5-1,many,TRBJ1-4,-,TGCGCCAGCACATTTGCAACTAATGAAAAACTGTTTTTT,CASTFATNEKLFF
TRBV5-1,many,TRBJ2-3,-,TGCGCCAGCAGCTCCCTTTCGTTGACAGTGCGTAGCACAGATACGCAGTATTTT,CASSSLSLTVRSTDTQYF
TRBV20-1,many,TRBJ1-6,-,TGCAGTGCTAGAGAGGGGACGAGGAGCTCCTATAATTCACCCCTCCACTTT,CSAREGTRSSYNSPLHF
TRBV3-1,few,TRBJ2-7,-,TGTGCCAGCAGCCAAGCCGGACCCTACGAGCAGTACTTC,CASSQAGPYEQYF
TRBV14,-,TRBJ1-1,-,TGTGCCAGCAGCCAAGAGCTGGGAAACTCTGAAGCTTTCTTT,CASSQELGNSEAFF
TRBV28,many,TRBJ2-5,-,TGTGCCAGCAGTTTACGGCCTTCTGCACAAGAGACCCAGTACTTC,CASSLRPSAQETQYF
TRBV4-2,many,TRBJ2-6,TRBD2,TGTGCCAGCAGCCAAGAGGTGCTAGCGGGAGTTGGTGGGGCCAACGTCCTGACTTTC,CASSQEVLAGVGGANVLTF
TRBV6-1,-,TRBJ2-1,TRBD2,TGTGCCAGTAGGCAACCAGCGGGGAACTACAGTGAGCAGTTCTTC,CASRQPAGNYSEQFF
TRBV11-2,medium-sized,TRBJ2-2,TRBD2,TGTGCCAGCAGCTTAGTCCTCGGGGGGACCGGGGAGCTGTTTTTT,CASSLVLGGTGELFF
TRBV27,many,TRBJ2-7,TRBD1,TGTGCCAGCAGTAAACAGGGGGCCGACTACGAGCAGTACTTC,CASSKQGADYEQYF
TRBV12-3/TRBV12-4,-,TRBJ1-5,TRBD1,TGTGCCAGCAGCCCGACAGGGGGCTATCAGCCCCAGCATTTT,CASSPTGGYQPQHF
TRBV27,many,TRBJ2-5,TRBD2,TGTGCCAGCAGTACTGCCAGAGGACTAGCGGGAGGAAGGGAGACCCAGTACTTC,CASSTARGLAGGRETQYF
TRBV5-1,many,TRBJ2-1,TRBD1,TGCGCCAGCAGCCTCGGGGACAGGGTCTGGTTCTTC,CASSLGDRVWFF
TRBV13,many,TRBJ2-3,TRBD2,TGTGCCAGCAGCCCCGGACTAGCGGGGGGATGGACAGATACGCAGTATTTT,CASSPGLAGGWTDTQYF
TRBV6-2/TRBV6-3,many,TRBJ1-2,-,TGTGCCAGCAGTCCGACTCCCGGGGGGGCTAGTGGCTACACCTTC,CASSPTPGGASGYTF